This is a list of T cell receptor beta chains from one sample in a study of CD8 T cells in ankylosing spondylitis. TCRdb fed the 5' RACE reads into MiXCR, producing one record per CDR3 protein. The sample has fewer than 450,000 distinct CDR3 sequences; roughly 18% are singletons. Material for sequencing was blood, either unsorted or a sorted T cell fraction (not recorded which). The receptors stem from a male donor with ankylosing spondylitis. CDR3s include the opening cysteine and the closing phenylalanine or tryptophan. A D gene is named only where the DNA matches it firmly. Expanded clones are given a class, and other clones once, few, many or no size at all.

J gene | clone size | V gene | D gene | CDR3 protein | CDR3 DNA
TRBJ2-3 | NA | TRBV2 | NA | CASRPRGGGAPGTQYF | TGTGCCAGCAGACCCCGGGGTGGGGGCGCCCCGGGTACGCAGTATTTT
TRBJ2-1 | many | TRBV20-1 | TRBD2 | CSARPGTSGSRRNEQFF | TGCAGTGCTAGACCCGGGACTAGCGGGAGTCGTAGGAATGAGCAGTTCTTC
TRBJ1-3 | NA | TRBV7-9 | NA | CASSRDPPGNTIYF | TGTGCCAGCAGCCGGGACCCTCCGGGAAACACCATATATTTT
TRBJ1-1 | few | TRBV30 | NA | CAWNGRLGTEAFF | TGTGCCTGGAACGGACGGCTGGGCACTGAAGCTTTCTTT
TRBJ2-5 | many | TRBV12-3/TRBV12-4 | NA | CASSLELETQYF | TGTGCCAGCAGTCTGGAGTTGGAGACCCAGTACTTC
TRBJ1-5 | many | TRBV6-2/TRBV6-3 | TRBD1 | CASRSTGDNQPQHF | TGTGCCAGCAGATCGACAGGGGACAATCAGCCCCAGCATTTT
TRBJ1-1 | few | TRBV6-1 | NA | CAARPGRNTEAFF | TGTGCCGCAAGGCCAGGGCGGAACACTGAAGCTTTCTTT
TRBJ1-2 | few | TRBV6-5 | TRBD1 | CASSYMTGAGYGYTF | TGTGCCAGCAGTTACATGACAGGGGCTGGCTATGGCTACACCTTC
TRBJ1-1 | NA | TRBV5-1 | TRBD1 | CASSWTGTGMNTEAFF | TGCGCCAGCAGCTGGACCGGGACAGGCATGAACACTGAAGCTTTCTTT
TRBJ1-5 | many | TRBV12-3/TRBV12-4 | NA | CASSPVALNQPQHF | TGTGCCAGCAGCCCCGTGGCGCTTAATCAGCCCCAGCATTTT